A single TCR beta chain is shown here with its context. The protein listed by TCRdb differs at residue 13 from the translated DNA, so the DNA translation is shown. The listed genes are named as in mouse. The read stops 3 residues short of the end of the CDR3; the missing end is completed from the germline J gene. The CDR3 covers 16 residues. CDR1 SGHDT and CDR2 FRDEAV come from the germline V gene. V lost 5 bases to trimming and J lost 0 bases, with 15 bases between them. This specimen belongs to a study of CD8+ T cells in alopecia areata. Reverse transcription of extracted RNA yielded cDNA, which provided the sequencing template. Data came from immunoSEQ multiplex PCR; TCRdb stores just in-frame clones and leaves some out. Sampling found some 110,000 clones, none seen once.

The J gene is TRBJ1-3, the V gene TRBV14, with D possibly matching TRBD1 (6 bases). This sequence originates from a C3H/HeJ mouse with alopecia areata. MHC haplotype here: H2-k. The sequencing sample was made of lesional skin. Here the CDR3 reads CASRAPGTHSGNTLYF. The sequenced CDR3 bases are TGTGCCAGCAGGGCCCCCGGGACACATTCTGGAAATACG.